A single sample is the source of the 6 T cell receptor beta chains below, sequenced in a study of blood T cell repertoires in COVID-19. This table comes from immunoSEQ multiplex PCR, and its TCRdb copy is limited to in-frame clones, with some not included. The repertoire holds fewer than 90,000 clones, approximately 75% seen once, with approximately 4% in the top ten. Sequencing was performed on peripheral blood. The receptors stem from a woman between 45 and 65 years old with acute or convalescent COVID-19.

This clone appeared a single time. This chain connects TRBV6-5 to TRBJ1-1, with 8 bases identical to TRBD1. V shed 7 bases, J shed 1 base, and the junction held 5 bases outside the gene matches. The CDR3 is made up of 14 amino acids. Germline-derived CDR1 and CDR2 are MNHEY and SVGAGI. CDR3 loop: CASTGDRQNTEAFF. CDR3 coding DNA: TGTGCCAGCACTGGGGACAGGCAGAACACTGAAGCTTTCTTT.

This clone was detected only a few times. The J gene is TRBJ1-2, the V gene TRBV6-5; 7 nucleotides line up with TRBD1. CDR1 is MNHEY, CDR2 SVGAGI, per germline. V shed 7 bases, J shed 5 bases, and the junction held 4 bases outside the gene matches. The CDR3 loop spans 12 amino acids. Written as DNA, the CDR3 is TGTGCCAGCATGGGACAGACGTATGGCTACACCTTC. Protein product: CASMGQTYGYTF.

The chain employs TRBV2 and TRBJ2-1, with TRBD2 identical over 7 bases. Germline V gives CDR1 SNHLY, CDR2 FYNNEI. This CDR3 is 15 amino acids long. The J segment lost 3 bases and the V segment lost 4 bases, leaving 6 bases of the junction unmatched. CDR3 in amino acids: CASSGAGVSYNEQFF. The CDR3 bases are TGTGCCAGCAGTGGGGCGGGGGTGAGCTACAATGAGCAGTTCTTC.

This clone has just one count. The chain uses TRBV2 and TRBJ2-7; 15 nucleotides match TRBD2. The germline V gene encodes CDR1 SNHLY and CDR2 FYNNEI. CDR3 length: 17 amino acids. The V gene end was trimmed by 7 bases and the J gene end by 3 bases; junction bases not matched to a gene: 10. CDR3 loop: CASNGIGLAGGRYEQYF. CDR3 nucleotides: TGTGCCAGCAATGGGATCGGACTAGCGGGGGGGCGCTACGAGCAGTACTTC.

Only one count was recorded for this clone. J is TRBJ2-5 and V is TRBV7-2; the match to TRBD2 covers 11 bases. Germline lookup yields CDR1 SGHTA and CDR2 FQGNSA. The V segment lost 4 bases and the J segment 6 bases; nucleotides outside the gene matches: 7. This CDR3 has 15 residues. The CDR3 coding sequence is TGTGCCAGCAGCTCGGACCTAGCGGGGGGACAGACCCAGTACTTC. It is translated as CASSSDLAGGQTQYF. Using reference TRBV7-2 and TRBJ2-5 for the parts outside the CDR3, the full variable domain is GAGVSQSPSNKVTEKGKDVELRCDPISGHTALYWYRQSLGQGLEFLIYFQGNSAPDKSGLPSDRFSAERTGGSVSTLTIQRTQQEDSAVYLCASSSDLAGGQTQYFGPGTRLLVL.

The chain has TRBV21-1 and TRBJ1-1; TRBD1 is the table's D call and was not checked against the DNA. TRBV21-1 is noted as a pseudogene. The CDR3 has 15 residues. In DNA form, the CDR3 reads TGTGCCAGCAGCCGTAGGGGGCGAAGGGACACTGAAGCTTTCTTT. Amino acid sequence: CASSRRGRRDTEAFF.